The table lists the clone carrying this TCR beta chain with a few counts. No antigen is known for it. Germline CDR1 is ENHRY and CDR2 is SYGVKD. This CDR3 region has 13 residues. Trimming removed 11 bases from V and 5 bases from J; junction bases left unmatched: 11. Repertoires were generated with immunoSEQ multiplex PCR, while TCRdb's copy carries only in-frame clones and drops some. The table shows tens of thousands of clones, with approximately 88% occurring only once. The data belong to a study of OX40 agonist ivuxolimab in advanced cancers. In the study overall: Every 2 weeks, patients got intravenous ivuxolimab at one of six dose levels (0.01-10 mg/kg). Findings of the study overall: Also showing low normalized T-cell clonal expansion were some of the nonresponders. At doses 0.1 to 3.0 mg/kg, CD4+ and CD8+ clones expanded.

With baseline, cycle 4 day 1, and cycle 7 day 1 as timepoints, blood was sampled. Here the sequenced sample was CD4+ or CD8+ T cells sorted from blood, taken in a trial of the OX40 agonist ivuxolimab. This rearrangement joins TRBV10-3 to TRBJ1-1, with TRBD1 identical over 7 bases. The receptor's source is an adult with an advanced solid tumor such as melanoma, head and neck, liver or kidney cancer. CDR3 protein: CAAGRPTGTEAFF. CDR3 DNA sequence: TGTGCCGCCGGGCGCCCGACAGGGACTGAAGCTTTCTTT.